A selection of T cell receptor beta chains follows, all from one sample in a study of T-cell memory formation after mild COVID-19. TCRdb independently ran MiXCR on the 5' RACE reads; one entry per CDR3 protein. Of 200,000 or so distinct CDR3 sequences in the sample, around 19% were seen once. Sequenced input: PBMCs or a T cell subset sorted from them (not recorded which). Receptor source: an adult woman who had mild COVID-19 (a few samples of this study predate the infection). Cell type and time point are not known. Both conserved end residues are part of each CDR3.

TRBV18 | CASSPRANPHEQYF
TRBV24-1 | CATSERTRATDTQYF
TRBV7-3 | CASSRMGGANGYTF
TRBV6-5 | CASRLTLSVGEAFF
TRBV19 | CASTSPGGAGYTGELFF
TRBV6-5 | CASRRQGAVTGELFF
TRBV11-2 | CASSLPSLGGGKLFF
TRBV5-1 | CASSVERGGGIADTQYF
TRBV3-1 | CASSQVGQGRGYTF
TRBV19 | CASTRHDATSTDTQYF
TRBV6-2/TRBV6-3 | CASSYSGTTDTQYF
TRBV7-9 | CASSSGTGGLGEQFF
TRBV19 | CASSADSGNSPLHF
TRBV9 | CASSVGNTGTDTQYF
TRBV5-4 | CASSRPIGTSGGIETQYF
TRBV23-1 | CASRSLANTGELFF
TRBV18 | CASSPKLYQETQYF
TRBV5-6 | CASKTSGRSVAGQYF
TRBV24-1 | CATSDRTNQALTGELFF
TRBV5-1 | CASSQNWGANYGYTF
TRBV7-2 | CASSSLAGGPADTQYF
TRBV11-2 | CASSLGYSVRGHAEAFF
TRBV27 | CASSLSRGYRGYTF
TRBV24-1 | CATSDRRGRAVTDTQYF
TRBV7-2 | CASSLQGTSSYNEQFF
TRBV18 | CASSPTGDGYTF
TRBV10-3 | CASQVGGRNQPQHF
TRBV10-3 | CAISPAGDSSYEQYF
TRBV7-9 | CASIPNRNTEAFF
TRBV4-3 | CASSQDGGVGANVLTF
TRBV6-1 | CASRAGTASYNEQFF
TRBV7-9 | CASSPGRIYGYTF
TRBV4-3 | CASSQRDWGDTQYF
TRBV15 | CATSREAGGLTDTQYF
TRBV10-3 | CAISGSGTAYNEQFF
TRBV27 | CASSLSGTEVGTEAFF
TRBV7-2 | CASSTNTLSNTEAFF
TRBV9 | CASSVEVADTQYF
TRBV20-1 | CSARIRGNLQPQHF
TRBV29-1 | CSGHRSNTEAFF
TRBV9 | CASSARDSNEKLFF
TRBV6-6 | CASSFTVVGLIGGNTEAFF
TRBV7-2 | CASSLFGGLETQYF
TRBV7-2 | CASSLVGTSGSTDTQYF
TRBV7-2 | CASRWTLTDTQYF
TRBV12-3/TRBV12-4 | CASSLTGYGGYTF
TRBV7-9 | CASSSGTGNQPQHF